This T cell receptor beta chain was identified in a study of cytomegalovirus exposure and HLA in healthy donors. Study-level results: Later, an analysis showed that TCR beta chains associated with HLA were more clonally expanded than others that were equally common. There were a few CMV-associated chains whose specificity for CMV antigens was confirmed in vitro. A missense variant in DCLRE1C was later tied to TCR beta V- and J-gene trimming.

With 60 Vbeta and 13 Jbeta primers, the PCR was carried out. The table came from immunoSEQ multiplex PCR; TCRdb's copy has only in-frame clones and leaves some out. The table lists about 150,000 clones, around two thirds of them singletons. Of note for this clone: Its antigen is still unknown.

This cohort consisted of healthy bone marrow donors. Material: PBMCs. This clonotype was sampled from a woman aged 18-30 years in good health and CMV-seronegative.

The CDR3 coding sequence is TGTGCCAGCAACCACAGGGCGGAATACAATGAGCAGTTCTTC. Its translation is CASNHRAEYNEQFF. The V call is TRBV6-6, the J call TRBJ2-1, with D perhaps TRBD1 (6 bases). The CDR3 extends over 14 amino acids. Trimming shortened V by 7 bases and J by 4 bases, and 14 bases separated the two germline ends. Looked up from germline, CDR1 is MNHNY and CDR2 is SVGAGI (reference sequence).